This T cell receptor (beta chain) came from a study of cytomegalovirus exposure and HLA in healthy donors. Study information: In an earlier analysis, 90 million to 120 million unique TCR beta sequences were found from some 170 million T cells.

The PCR ran on 60 Vbeta and 13 Jbeta primers. Repertoires were generated with immunoSEQ multiplex PCR, while TCRdb's copy carries only in-frame clones and drops some. The sample data list about 140,000 clones. The CDR3 totals 14 residues. The germline V gene encodes CDR1 SGHRS and CDR2 YFSETQ. Germline trimming cut 6 bases from V and 4 bases from J; bases unmatched to any gene: 6. Sequenced material: PBMCs. This sequence was found in a woman between 18 and 29 years old in good health and CMV-seronegative. This sequence joins TRBV5-1 and TRBJ2-3; 9 bases are shared with TRBD1. CDR3 coding DNA: TGCGCCAGCATGAGACAGGGGGAGGCAGATACGCAGTATTTT. Translating it yields CASMRQGEADTQYF.